This TCR beta chain is from a study of beta chain features in type 1 diabetes. Study-wide background: Healthy donors, compared against patients, showed similar age, gender and cell yields. General study findings and limits: Type 1 diabetes patients showed fewer insertions and more deletions at VDJ junctions. In cDNA sequencing, cells with high TCR expression could be over-represented. Researchers reported that naive, central memory and Treg TCRB repertoires appeared more similar in patients than in healthy donors. TCRB CDR3s were moderately but significantly shorter in Type 1 diabetes patients in all four CD4+ subsets.

The authors reverse transcribed all of the isolated RNA, so sequencing captured expressed TCRB transcripts. The method was immunoSEQ multiplex PCR; TCRdb's version includes in-frame clones alone and lacks a portion of them. The sample records about 160,000 clones, around 8.4% being singletons. As to this clone: The antigen is not known.

V was shortened by 2 bases and J by 2 bases, with 11 bases between the two germline ends. The CDR3 is 15 residues long. Germline V CDR1 and CDR2: MNHEY, SVGAGI. The TCR sequence derives from a woman between 18 and 29 years old with type 1 diabetes. J is TRBJ2-3 and V is TRBV6-5; D may be TRBD2 (6 bases). The sequenced material came from central memory CD4+ T cells from blood. CDR3 region: CASSYGGANTDTQYF. In DNA form, the CDR3 reads TGTGCCAGCAGTTACGGAGGGGCAAACACAGATACGCAGTATTTT.